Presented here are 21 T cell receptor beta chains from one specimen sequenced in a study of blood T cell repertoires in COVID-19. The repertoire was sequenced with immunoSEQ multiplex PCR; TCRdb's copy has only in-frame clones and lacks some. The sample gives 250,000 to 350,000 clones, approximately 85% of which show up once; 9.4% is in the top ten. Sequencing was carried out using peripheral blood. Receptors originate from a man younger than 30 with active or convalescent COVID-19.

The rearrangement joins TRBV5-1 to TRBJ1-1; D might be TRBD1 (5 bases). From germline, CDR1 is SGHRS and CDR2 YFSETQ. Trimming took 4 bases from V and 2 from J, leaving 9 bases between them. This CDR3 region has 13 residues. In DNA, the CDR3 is TGCGCCAGCAGCATGACAGAAAACACTGAAGCTTTCTTT. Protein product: CASSMTENTEAFF.

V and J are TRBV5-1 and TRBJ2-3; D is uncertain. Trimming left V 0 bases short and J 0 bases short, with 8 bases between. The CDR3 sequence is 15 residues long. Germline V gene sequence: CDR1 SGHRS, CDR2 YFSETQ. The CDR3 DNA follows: TGCGCCAGCAGCTTGGGACATACCAGCACAGATACGCAGTATTTT. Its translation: CASSLGHTSTDTQYF.

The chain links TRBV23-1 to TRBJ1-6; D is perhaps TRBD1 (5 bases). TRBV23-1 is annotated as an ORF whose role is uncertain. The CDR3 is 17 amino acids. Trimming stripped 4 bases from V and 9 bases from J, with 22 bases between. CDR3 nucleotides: TGCGCCAGCAGTCCCCCCCGCCCTGGCAGCGGGGGTTCACCCCTCCACTTT. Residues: CASSPPRPGSGGSPLHF.

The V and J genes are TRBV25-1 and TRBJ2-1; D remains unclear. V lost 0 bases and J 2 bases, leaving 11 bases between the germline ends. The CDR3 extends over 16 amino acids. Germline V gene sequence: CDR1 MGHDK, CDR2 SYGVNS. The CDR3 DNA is TGTGCCAGCAGTGAATACCCTGGCAAGACCTACAATGAGCAGTTCTTC. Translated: CASSEYPGKTYNEQFF.

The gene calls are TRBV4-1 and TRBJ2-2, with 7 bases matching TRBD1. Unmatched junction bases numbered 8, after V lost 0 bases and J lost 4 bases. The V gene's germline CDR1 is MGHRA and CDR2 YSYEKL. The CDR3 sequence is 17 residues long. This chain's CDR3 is CASSQDPEGASTGELFF. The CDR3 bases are TGCGCCAGCAGCCAAGATCCCGAGGGGGCCAGCACCGGGGAGCTGTTTTTT.

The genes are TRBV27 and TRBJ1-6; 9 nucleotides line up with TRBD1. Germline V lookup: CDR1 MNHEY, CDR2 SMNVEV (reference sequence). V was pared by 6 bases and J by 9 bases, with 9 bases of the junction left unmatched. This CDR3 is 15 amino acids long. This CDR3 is CASRAWDRAGSPLHF. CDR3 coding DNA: TGTGCCAGCAGGGCTTGGGACAGGGCTGGTTCACCCCTCCACTTT.

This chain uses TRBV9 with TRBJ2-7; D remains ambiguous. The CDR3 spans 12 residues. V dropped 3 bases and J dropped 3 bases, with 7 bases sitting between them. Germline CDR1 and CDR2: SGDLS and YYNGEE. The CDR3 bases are TGTGCCAGCAGCGGACCAGGCTACGAGCAGTACTTC. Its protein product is CASSGPGYEQYF.

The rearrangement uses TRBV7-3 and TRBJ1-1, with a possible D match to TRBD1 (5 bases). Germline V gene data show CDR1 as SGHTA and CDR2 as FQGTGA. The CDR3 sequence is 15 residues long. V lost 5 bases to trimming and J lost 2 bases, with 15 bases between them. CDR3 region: CASSPSGGINTEAFF. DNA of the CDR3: TGTGCCAGCAGCCCCAGCGGGGGAATTAACACTGAAGCTTTCTTT.

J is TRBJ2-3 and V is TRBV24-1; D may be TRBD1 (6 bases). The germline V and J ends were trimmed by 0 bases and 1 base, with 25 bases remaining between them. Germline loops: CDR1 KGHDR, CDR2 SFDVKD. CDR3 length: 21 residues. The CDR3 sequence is CATSDLRGGGHRYACTDTQYF. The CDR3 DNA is TGTGCCACCAGTGATTTGCGAGGGGGTGGGCACAGATACGCCTGCACAGATACGCAGTATTTT.

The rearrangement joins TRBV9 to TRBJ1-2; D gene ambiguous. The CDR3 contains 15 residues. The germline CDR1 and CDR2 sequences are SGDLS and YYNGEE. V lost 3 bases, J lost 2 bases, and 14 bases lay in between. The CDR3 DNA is TGTGCCAGCAGCGCCTACCTAGATGTAAACTATGGCTACACCTTC. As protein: CASSAYLDVNYGYTF.

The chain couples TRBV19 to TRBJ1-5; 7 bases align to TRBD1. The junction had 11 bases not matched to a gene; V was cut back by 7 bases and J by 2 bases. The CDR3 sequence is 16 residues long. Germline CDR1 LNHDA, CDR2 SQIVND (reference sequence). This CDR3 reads CASTPVNRGGNQPQHF. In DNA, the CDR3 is TGTGCCAGTACCCCCGTGAACAGGGGAGGCAATCAGCCCCAGCATTTT.

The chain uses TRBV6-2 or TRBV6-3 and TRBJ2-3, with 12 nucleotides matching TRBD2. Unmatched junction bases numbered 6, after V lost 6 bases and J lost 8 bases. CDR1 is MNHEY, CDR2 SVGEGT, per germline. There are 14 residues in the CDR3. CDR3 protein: CASSPTSGGSTQYF. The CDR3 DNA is TGTGCCAGCAGCCCCACTAGCGGGGGGAGTACGCAGTATTTT.

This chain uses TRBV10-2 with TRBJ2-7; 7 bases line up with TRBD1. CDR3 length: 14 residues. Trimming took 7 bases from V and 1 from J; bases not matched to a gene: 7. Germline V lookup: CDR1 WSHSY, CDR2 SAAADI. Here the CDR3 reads CASIQGTVSYEQYF. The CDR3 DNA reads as TGCGCCAGCATCCAAGGGACAGTATCCTACGAGCAGTACTTC.

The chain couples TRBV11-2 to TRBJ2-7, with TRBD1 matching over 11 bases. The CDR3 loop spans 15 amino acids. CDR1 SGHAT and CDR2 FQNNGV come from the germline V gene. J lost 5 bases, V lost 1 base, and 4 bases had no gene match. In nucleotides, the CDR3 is TGTGCCAGCAGCTTAGTAGGGACAGGGGGAAACGAGCAGTACTTC. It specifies CASSLVGTGGNEQYF.

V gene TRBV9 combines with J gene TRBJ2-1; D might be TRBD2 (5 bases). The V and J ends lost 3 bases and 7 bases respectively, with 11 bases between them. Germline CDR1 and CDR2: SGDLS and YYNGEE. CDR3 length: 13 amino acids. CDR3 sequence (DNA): TGTGCCAGCAGCGGGGGTAGAGGGAATGAGCAGTTCTTC. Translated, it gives CASSGGRGNEQFF. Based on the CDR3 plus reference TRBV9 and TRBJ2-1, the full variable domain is DSGVTQTPKHLITATGQRVTLRCSPRSGDLSVYWYQQSLDQGLQFLIQYYNGEERAKGNILERFSAQQFPDLHSELNLSSLELGDSALYFCASSGGRGNEQFFGPGTRLTVL.

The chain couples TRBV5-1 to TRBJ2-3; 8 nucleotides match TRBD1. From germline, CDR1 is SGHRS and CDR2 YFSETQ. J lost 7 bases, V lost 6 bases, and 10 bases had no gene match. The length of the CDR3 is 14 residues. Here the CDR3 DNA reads TGCGCCAGCACCCCCCTGACAGGGGTAAATACGCAGTATTTT. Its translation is CASTPLTGVNTQYF.

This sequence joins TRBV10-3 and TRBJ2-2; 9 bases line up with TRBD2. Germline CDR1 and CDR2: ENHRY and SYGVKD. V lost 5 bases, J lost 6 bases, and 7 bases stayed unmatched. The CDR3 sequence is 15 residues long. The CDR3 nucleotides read TGTGCCATCAGTTACGGGACTAGCTGGTCCGGGGAGCTGTTTTTT. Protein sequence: CAISYGTSWSGELFF.

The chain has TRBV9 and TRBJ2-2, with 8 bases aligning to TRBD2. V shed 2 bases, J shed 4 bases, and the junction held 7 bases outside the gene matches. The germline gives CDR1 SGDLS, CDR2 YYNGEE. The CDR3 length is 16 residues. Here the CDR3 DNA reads TGTGCCAGCAGCGTGCACCCGGGGGGGACCACCGGGGAGCTGTTTTTT. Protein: CASSVHPGGTTGELFF.

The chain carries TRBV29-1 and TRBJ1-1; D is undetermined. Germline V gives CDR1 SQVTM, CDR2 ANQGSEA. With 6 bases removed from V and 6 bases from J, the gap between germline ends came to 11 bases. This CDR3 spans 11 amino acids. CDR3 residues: CSVEAIAEAFF. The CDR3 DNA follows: TGCAGCGTCGAGGCGATCGCTGAAGCTTTCTTT.

Written as DNA, the CDR3 is TGTGCCAGCAGAAGACAGGGGGCGCCCTACGAGCAGTACTTC. It yields the protein CASRRQGAPYEQYF. V usage is TRBV2 and J usage is TRBJ2-7; 10 positions agree with TRBD1. The germline gives CDR1 SNHLY, CDR2 FYNNEI. The CDR3 sequence is 14 residues long. Unmatched junction bases numbered 4, after V lost 6 bases and J lost 2 bases.

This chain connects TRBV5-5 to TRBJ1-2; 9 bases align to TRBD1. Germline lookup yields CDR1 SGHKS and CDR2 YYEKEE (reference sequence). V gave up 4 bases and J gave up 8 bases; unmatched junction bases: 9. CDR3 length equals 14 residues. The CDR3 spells CASSPDRGLGGYTF. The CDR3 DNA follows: TGTGCCAGCAGCCCGGACAGGGGATTGGGGGGCTACACCTTC.